Listed below are T cell receptor beta chains from one sample, sequenced in a study of T-cell reconstitution after alpha-beta-depleted transplantation in children. TCRdb passed the PCR reads through MiXCR, listing each CDR3 protein once. The table records about 980,000 distinct CDR3 sequences, about 29% of them present only once. The specimen was PBMCs, mostly from graft donor cells, collected 360 days after TCRalphabeta/CD19-depleted stem cell transplant. The receptors come from a boy under two years old who had a stem cell transplant for SCID, so the T cells may come from the graft donor. Each CDR3 is given with its conserved first and last residue. D genes are given only for firm matches. Expanded clones get a size class; other rows say once, few or many, or leave the size out.

D gene: TRBD2; V gene: TRBV10-3; J gene: TRBJ2-7; clone size: few; CDR3 DNA: TGTGCCATCAGTGAGTTAGCTAGCGGGGGGGCCCACGAGCAGTACTTC; CDR3 protein: CAISELASGGAHEQYF
D gene: -; V gene: TRBV12-3/TRBV12-4; J gene: TRBJ2-6; clone size: -; CDR3 DNA: TGTGCCAGCACCCTAAGCCCTAGAGGGGCCAACGTCCTGACTTTC; CDR3 protein: CASTLSPRGANVLTF
D gene: -; V gene: TRBV30; J gene: TRBJ1-1; clone size: -; CDR3 DNA: TGTGCCTGGCTGAAGAAAGGGATGAGGACTGAAGCTTTCTTT; CDR3 protein: CAWLKKGMRTEAFF
D gene: -; V gene: TRBV7-2; J gene: TRBJ2-2; clone size: -; CDR3 DNA: TGTGCCAGCAGCTCGGGGCAATGGGACGGGGAGCTGTTTTTT; CDR3 protein: CASSSGQWDGELFF
D gene: TRBD1; V gene: TRBV4-1; J gene: TRBJ1-1; clone size: few; CDR3 DNA: TGCGCCAGCAGCCACCAGACAGGGTACAACACTGAAGCTTTCTTT; CDR3 protein: CASSHQTGYNTEAFF
D gene: TRBD1; V gene: TRBV12-3/TRBV12-4; J gene: TRBJ1-5; clone size: once; CDR3 DNA: TGTGCCAGCAGCCCCGGACAGGGGTCTGAGCCCCAGCATTTT; CDR3 protein: CASSPGQGSEPQHF
D gene: TRBD2; V gene: TRBV4-1; J gene: TRBJ2-3; clone size: few; CDR3 DNA: TGCGCCAGCAGCCAAGTGTGGCGGGGGGCCGAAGATACGCAGTATTTT; CDR3 protein: CASSQVWRGAEDTQYF
D gene: TRBD1; V gene: TRBV18; J gene: TRBJ2-5; clone size: -; CDR3 DNA: TGTGCCAGCTCACCAGGAAAGGACAGGGAAGAGACCCAGTACTTC; CDR3 protein: CASSPGKDREETQYF
D gene: -; V gene: TRBV29-1; J gene: TRBJ1-1; clone size: -; CDR3 DNA: TGCAGCGTAGCGCCTTGGGCGGGGACTGAAGCTTTCTTT; CDR3 protein: CSVAPWAGTEAFF
D gene: -; V gene: TRBV12-3/TRBV12-4; J gene: TRBJ1-2; clone size: -; CDR3 DNA: TGTGCCAGCAGTCTTGACAGATACTATGGCTACACCTTC; CDR3 protein: CASSLDRYYGYTF
D gene: -; V gene: TRBV10-3; J gene: TRBJ2-3; clone size: -; CDR3 DNA: TGTGCCATCAGTGAACAGACTATGCAGTATTTT; CDR3 protein: CAISEQTMQYF
D gene: TRBD1; V gene: TRBV4-3; J gene: TRBJ2-1; clone size: few; CDR3 DNA: TGCGCCAGCAGCCAAGATCAAGAGACAGGGGGAGGTGACGAGCAGTTCTTC; CDR3 protein: CASSQDQETGGGDEQFF
D gene: -; V gene: TRBV3-1; J gene: TRBJ2-5; clone size: few; CDR3 DNA: TGTGCCAGCAGCCTCCGTCCCGGGACCGTGGGGCAAGAGACCCAGTACTTC; CDR3 protein: CASSLRPGTVGQETQYF
D gene: -; V gene: TRBV7-9; J gene: TRBJ1-4; clone size: -; CDR3 DNA: TGTGCCAGCAGACAAGGGTGGGGCGCAAATGAAAAACTGTTTTTT; CDR3 protein: CASRQGWGANEKLFF
D gene: -; V gene: TRBV9; J gene: TRBJ2-5; clone size: -; CDR3 DNA: TGTGCCAGCAGCGTACTGGACAACCAAGAGACCCAGTACTTC; CDR3 protein: CASSVLDNQETQYF
D gene: -; V gene: TRBV20-1; J gene: TRBJ1-1; clone size: few; CDR3 DNA: TGCAGTGCTAGAGTTCAAACAGGGAAGACTGAAGCTTTCTTT; CDR3 protein: CSARVQTGKTEAFF
D gene: TRBD1; V gene: TRBV6-1; J gene: TRBJ1-5; clone size: many; CDR3 DNA: TGTGCCAGCAGCCGCGACAGGGGCGGCAATCAGCCCCAGCATTTT; CDR3 protein: CASSRDRGGNQPQHF
D gene: -; V gene: TRBV12-3/TRBV12-4; J gene: TRBJ1-5; clone size: few; CDR3 DNA: TGTGCCAGCAGTTTGTCCCCTTGGGTGTCAGGTGATCAGCCCCAGCATTTT; CDR3 protein: CASSLSPWVSGDQPQHF
D gene: TRBD1; V gene: TRBV20-1; J gene: TRBJ1-5; clone size: -; CDR3 DNA: TGCAGTGCTAGAAAGACAGGGGATAATCAGCCCCAGCATTTT; CDR3 protein: CSARKTGDNQPQHF
D gene: TRBD2; V gene: TRBV15; J gene: TRBJ2-1; clone size: -; CDR3 DNA: TGTGCCACCAGCACGGGGGGGAAACTTACGGGCAATGAGCAGTTCTTC; CDR3 protein: CATSTGGKLTGNEQFF
D gene: TRBD1; V gene: TRBV28; J gene: TRBJ2-4; clone size: few; CDR3 DNA: TGTGCCAGCGCGGGACAGGGAATATTCCTAGCCAAAAACATTCAGTACTTC; CDR3 protein: CASAGQGIFLAKNIQYF
D gene: -; V gene: TRBV5-1; J gene: TRBJ1-1; clone size: -; CDR3 DNA: TGCGCCAGCAGCTGGCGGGGGGCAGGCACTGAAGCTTTCTTT; CDR3 protein: CASSWRGAGTEAFF
D gene: -; V gene: TRBV11-2; J gene: TRBJ2-3; clone size: few; CDR3 DNA: TGTGCCAGCAGCTTGGAGCTTTGGGGGGACAGCCATTCCACAGATACGCAGTATTTT; CDR3 protein: CASSLELWGDSHSTDTQYF
D gene: TRBD2; V gene: TRBV15; J gene: TRBJ2-3; clone size: -; CDR3 DNA: TGTGCCACCAGCAGCGGGGGGGCAGATACGCAGTATTTT; CDR3 protein: CATSSGGADTQYF
D gene: TRBD1; V gene: TRBV5-1; J gene: TRBJ1-4; clone size: -; CDR3 DNA: TGCGCCAGCAGCTCCCCCGGGACAGGGGAAGAAAAACTGTTTTTT; CDR3 protein: CASSSPGTGEEKLFF
D gene: TRBD2; V gene: TRBV9; J gene: TRBJ2-1; clone size: many; CDR3 DNA: TGTGCCAGCAGCGTAGGACTAGCGGGGGTAAGTCGCTACAATGAGCAGTTCTTC; CDR3 protein: CASSVGLAGVSRYNEQFF
D gene: -; V gene: TRBV5-1; J gene: TRBJ2-3; clone size: few; CDR3 DNA: TGCGCCAGCAGCCGCCGCAGCGGCGCGAGCACAGATACGCAGTATTTT; CDR3 protein: CASSRRSGASTDTQYF
D gene: TRBD1; V gene: TRBV3-1; J gene: TRBJ1-1; clone size: -; CDR3 DNA: TGTGCCAGCAGCCAAGAAGCCAGGGGGATGAACACTGAAGCTTTCTTT; CDR3 protein: CASSQEARGMNTEAFF
D gene: -; V gene: TRBV5-4; J gene: TRBJ1-6; clone size: -; CDR3 DNA: TGTGCCAGCAGCTTGGGCCGGGACACCGTGCCGAGCTCCTATAATTCACCCCTCCACTTT; CDR3 protein: CASSLGRDTVPSSYNSPLHF
D gene: TRBD1; V gene: TRBV29-1; J gene: TRBJ1-2; clone size: -; CDR3 DNA: TGCAGCGTTCCCGTTAGGGGGCCTCACTATGGCTACACCTTC; CDR3 protein: CSVPVRGPHYGYTF
D gene: -; V gene: TRBV20-1; J gene: TRBJ2-1; clone size: -; CDR3 DNA: TGCAGTGCGGATACCTCTTACAATGAGCAGTTCTTC; CDR3 protein: CSADTSYNEQFF
D gene: -; V gene: TRBV20-1; J gene: TRBJ2-7; clone size: -; CDR3 DNA: TGCAGTGCTCAGGGGAGAGGAGACTACGAGCAGTACTTC; CDR3 protein: CSAQGRGDYEQYF
D gene: TRBD2; V gene: TRBV27; J gene: TRBJ2-3; clone size: -; CDR3 DNA: TGTGCCAGCAGTCCACGACTAGCGGGGCCAGATACGCAGTATTTT; CDR3 protein: CASSPRLAGPDTQYF
D gene: TRBD1; V gene: TRBV4-3; J gene: TRBJ1-4; clone size: -; CDR3 DNA: TGCGCCAGCAGCCAAGGGGGACAGGGCTTTAATGAAAAACTGTTTTTT; CDR3 protein: CASSQGGQGFNEKLFF
D gene: TRBD1; V gene: TRBV20-1; J gene: TRBJ1-4; clone size: -; CDR3 DNA: TGCAGTGCTACAAGGACAGGAACTAATGAAAAACTGTTTTTT; CDR3 protein: CSATRTGTNEKLFF
D gene: -; V gene: TRBV5-1; J gene: TRBJ1-4; clone size: -; CDR3 DNA: TGCGCCAGCAGCTTGGGCAGACTCCGAGATAATGAAAAACTGTTTTTT; CDR3 protein: CASSLGRLRDNEKLFF
D gene: -; V gene: TRBV6-5; J gene: TRBJ2-2; clone size: few; CDR3 DNA: TGTGCCAGCAGTTACTCGCGCCGACCGACCGGGGAGCTGTTTTTT; CDR3 protein: CASSYSRRPTGELFF
D gene: TRBD2; V gene: TRBV4-3; J gene: TRBJ2-1; clone size: few; CDR3 DNA: TGCGCCAGCAGCCAAGGGGGAGCTAGCGGCTCCTACAATGAGCAGTTCTTC; CDR3 protein: CASSQGGASGSYNEQFF
D gene: -; V gene: TRBV6-1; J gene: TRBJ2-2; clone size: -; CDR3 DNA: TGTGCCAGCAACTTCCTCACGAACACCGGGGAGCTGTTTTTT; CDR3 protein: CASNFLTNTGELFF
D gene: -; V gene: TRBV4-1; J gene: TRBJ2-7; clone size: -; CDR3 DNA: TGCGCCAGCAGCCAAGGGGGCACGCGCTCCTACGAGCAGTACTTC; CDR3 protein: CASSQGGTRSYEQYF
D gene: TRBD1; V gene: TRBV6-2/TRBV6-3; J gene: TRBJ1-1; clone size: few; CDR3 DNA: TGTGCCAGCAGTTACGGTAGCAGGGGGCTATTTGCTGAAGCTTTCTTT; CDR3 protein: CASSYGSRGLFAEAFF
D gene: TRBD2; V gene: TRBV5-1; J gene: TRBJ2-1; clone size: -; CDR3 DNA: TGCGCCAGCAGCTGGTACGGGGGGGCCCATGAGCAGTTCTTC; CDR3 protein: CASSWYGGAHEQFF
D gene: -; V gene: TRBV28; J gene: TRBJ2-1; clone size: few; CDR3 DNA: TGTGCCAGCAGTTTCCCCAACACCCTTAGGACAGTCTACAATGAGCAGTTCTTC; CDR3 protein: CASSFPNTLRTVYNEQFF
D gene: TRBD2; V gene: TRBV6-2/TRBV6-3; J gene: TRBJ2-4; clone size: -; CDR3 DNA: TGTGCCAGCAGCCGCTTCGGGACTAGTGAGAACATTCAGTACTTC; CDR3 protein: CASSRFGTSENIQYF
D gene: TRBD1; V gene: TRBV20-1; J gene: TRBJ2-7; clone size: -; CDR3 DNA: TGCAGTGCGAAGCGGACAGGGCCACAGTTGGGACAGTACTTC; CDR3 protein: CSAKRTGPQLGQYF
D gene: -; V gene: TRBV28; J gene: TRBJ1-1; clone size: few; CDR3 DNA: TGTGCCAGCACTAGGAGGAGGAACACTGAAGCTTTCTTT; CDR3 protein: CASTRRRNTEAFF